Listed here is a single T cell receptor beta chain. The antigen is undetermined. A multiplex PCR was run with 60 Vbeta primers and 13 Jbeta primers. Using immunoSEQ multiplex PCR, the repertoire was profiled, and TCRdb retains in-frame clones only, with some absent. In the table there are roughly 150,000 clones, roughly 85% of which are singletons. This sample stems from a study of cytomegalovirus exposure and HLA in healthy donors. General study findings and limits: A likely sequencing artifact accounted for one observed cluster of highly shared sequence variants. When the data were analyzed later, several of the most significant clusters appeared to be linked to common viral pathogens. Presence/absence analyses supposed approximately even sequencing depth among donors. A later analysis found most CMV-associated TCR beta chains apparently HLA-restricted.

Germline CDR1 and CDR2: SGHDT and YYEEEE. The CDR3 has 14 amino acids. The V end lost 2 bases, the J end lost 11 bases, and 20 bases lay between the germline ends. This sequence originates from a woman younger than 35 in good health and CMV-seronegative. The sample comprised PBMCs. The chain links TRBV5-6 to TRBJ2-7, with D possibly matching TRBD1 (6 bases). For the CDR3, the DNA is TGTGCCAGCAGCTTAGGCCAGGGGACCATTGGGAAGTACTTC. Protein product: CASSLGQGTIGKYF.